This TCR beta chain came from a study of monozygotic twins with cystic fibrosis. About this clone itself: No antigen is known for it.

The CDR3 extends over 18 amino acids. V lost 4 bases and J lost 7, with 28 bases in between. CDR1 LGHNA and CDR2 YSLEER come from the germline V gene. The data were produced by immunoSEQ multiplex PCR, yet TCRdb's version contains in-frame clones alone and is incomplete. Seen here are about 24,000 clones, around 87% observed once, and the top ten hold 1% to 1.5%. Study-level findings and limits: Co-twins had the most similar V usage for 13 of 16 pairs, J for 8.

The sequenced sample consisted of blood. This receptor was obtained from a woman aged 25 to 39 with cystic fibrosis. This sequence joins TRBV4-3 and TRBJ1-2; D may be TRBD1 (6 bases). CDR3 DNA: TGCGCCAGCAGCCTATGGAGGGCACAGGGAATGAGACTTGGTGGCTACACCTTC. Amino acid sequence: CASSLWRAQGMRLGGYTF.